This section outlines one T cell receptor (beta chain) sequence together with its context. This sample is part of a study of quantifying T cell responses using KT2 cells. Study context: TCR alpha and beta constant-region primers primed reverse transcription of RNA. The second PCR was a qPCR stopped at a predetermined fluorescence threshold.

A single-stranded UMI oligo with SP2 sequence was ligated to cDNA 3' ends. The first PCR ran 3 to 5 cycles with an equimolar RC1.1 and RC1.2 beta primer mix. From the UMI-ligation and nested PCR reads, TCRdb called clonotypes with MiXCR, one entry per CDR3 protein. In the table there are over 35,000 distinct CDR3 sequences, over 15% of which are singletons. The CDR3 is 16 amino acids. The germline V gene has CDR1 MNHEY and CDR2 SMNVEV (reference sequence). Trimming took 2 bases from V and 1 from J; bases not matched to a gene: 7. Unfractionated PBMC were spiked with known numbers of KT2 clone cells. Fixed numbers of PBMC received varying amounts of KT2 cells.

The TCR comes from a human donor. The sample was PBMCs spiked with cells of the T cell clone KT2. This chain links TRBV27 with TRBJ2-5, with 7 bases identical to TRBD2. The CDR3 nucleotides read TGTGCCAGCAGTTTAACGGCGGGAGAGTTCCAAGAGACCCAGTACTTC. Protein product: CASSLTAGEFQETQYF.